This entry concerns a single T cell receptor beta chain. What it recognizes is unknown. This sample is drawn from a study of OX40 agonist ivuxolimab in advanced cancers. The wider study: It was permissible to have had prior anti-PD-1, anti-PD-L1 or anti-CTLA-4 therapy, and over 35% had some. Study-level results: Partial responders at 0.1-3.0 mg/kg had among the lowest clonal expansion.

Excluded were patients having autoimmune disease history or systemic immunosuppression. Profiling relied on immunoSEQ multiplex PCR, and the TCRdb table lists in-frame clones only, not all of them. The sample yields approximately 76,000 clones, under 95% seen once. The source was CD4+ or CD8+ T cells sorted from blood, collected in a trial of the OX40 agonist ivuxolimab. The source of this sequence is an adult with an advanced solid tumor such as melanoma, head and neck, liver or kidney cancer.

The CDR3 nucleotides are TGTGCCAGCGGCGTCGACAGGGACACCTACGAGCAGTACTTC. Its protein is CASGVDRDTYEQYF. V usage is TRBV11-2 and J usage is TRBJ2-7; 7 nucleotides agree with TRBD1. CDR3 size: 14 residues. The junction had 9 bases not matched to a gene; V was cut back by 8 bases and J by 2 bases. Per the germline V gene, CDR1 is SGHAT and CDR2 is FQNNGV.